A single sample is the source of the 20 T cell receptor beta chains below, sequenced in a study of T cells after yellow fever vaccination. TCRdb reprocessed the 5' RACE reads via MiXCR and lists one record per CDR3 protein. The sample contains more than 75,000 distinct CDR3 sequences, 7.5% to 10% of which appear only once. The starting material was CD8+ T cells not binding an NS4B(214-222) dextramer, sorted from PBMCs, obtained roughly 14 days after the first yellow fever vaccination. The receptor source for this set is a man between 18 and 29 years old who received the YFV17D yellow fever vaccine.

A few counts support this clonotype. The chain employs TRBV6-5 and TRBJ1-2; D ambiguous. Trimming left V 0 bases short and J 8 bases short, with 13 bases between. Per the germline V gene, CDR1 is MNHEY and CDR2 is SVGAGI. This CDR3 comprises 14 residues. This chain's CDR3 is CASSYSFGELGYTF. For the CDR3, the DNA is TGTGCCAGCAGTTACTCTTTCGGCGAGTTAGGCTACACCTTC.

Only a few counts were recorded for this clonotype. The chain combines TRBV4-3 with TRBJ1-2, with 7 bases matching TRBD1. This CDR3 region has 15 residues. Losses at the gene ends were 3 bases for V and 1 base for J; bases not matched to a gene: 5. Germline CDR1 is LGHNA and CDR2 is YSLEER. The chain's CDR3 is CASSQSQGINYGYTF. CDR3 in DNA: TGCGCCAGCAGCCAGTCACAGGGGATTAACTATGGCTACACCTTC.

The table lists this clonotype with a few counts. J is TRBJ2-1 and V is TRBV30, with TRBD1 identical over 10 bases. Germline CDR1 GTSNPN, CDR2 SVGIG (reference sequence). This CDR3 is built from 16 residues. V lost 2 bases and J lost 1; bases outside the gene matches: 5. The CDR3: CAWSFGQGGSYNEQFF. The DNA of the CDR3 is TGTGCCTGGAGTTTTGGACAGGGGGGGTCCTACAATGAGCAGTTCTTC.

This clonotype came up many times. In nucleotides, the CDR3 is TGTGCCAGCAGTTTAACGAATCAGCCCCAGCATTTT. Its protein is CASSLTNQPQHF. This sequence joins TRBV12-3 or TRBV12-4 and TRBJ1-5; unclear D gene. The CDR3 is 12 residues long. Trimming pared 2 bases from V and 4 bases from J, leaving 3 bases between.

The rearrangement joins TRBV5-6 to TRBJ2-2; weak D call: TRBD1 (5 bases). Germline V gene lookup returns CDR1 SGHDT and CDR2 YYEEEE. V was trimmed by 0 bases and J by 5 bases, leaving 11 bases between them. The CDR3 contains 15 residues. The CDR3 DNA is TGTGCCAGCAGCTTGGCTGGTCAGGGAACCGGGGAGCTGTTTTTT. Translated, it gives CASSLAGQGTGELFF.

This clonotype was seen only a few times. The genes are TRBV6-1 and TRBJ1-2, with D possibly being TRBD1 (6 bases). V dropped 6 bases and J dropped 6 bases, with 14 bases sitting between them. Germline V gene lookup returns CDR1 MNHNS and CDR2 SASEGT. This CDR3 is built from 13 residues. CDR3 sequence reads: CASRTTGPHGYTF. CDR3 nucleotide sequence: TGTGCCAGCAGAACGACAGGACCCCATGGCTACACCTTC.

This clonotype was counted a few times. The CDR3 spells CASSLGTGGTYEQYV. In DNA, the CDR3 is TGCGCCAGCAGCCTCGGGACAGGGGGCACCTACGAGCAGTACGTC. This chain connects TRBV5-1 to TRBJ2-7, with TRBD1 matching 12 bases. The CDR3 length is 15 residues. CDR1 SGHRS and CDR2 YFSETQ come from the germline V gene. The V segment lost 4 bases and the J segment 2 bases; nucleotides outside the gene matches: 4.

This clonotype was observed many times. The CDR3 DNA sequence: TGTGCCAGCAGCCAAACTACCTCTGGGGCCAACGTCCTGACTTTC. Translated: CASSQTTSGANVLTF. J is TRBJ2-6 and V is TRBV7-9; D not resolved. Germline V gene sequence: CDR1 SEHNR, CDR2 FQNEAQ (reference sequence). V lost 5 bases, J lost 0 bases, and 8 bases lay in between. There are 15 residues in the CDR3.

The chain is built from TRBV29-1 and TRBJ1-2; TRBD1 matches at 9 bases. The CDR3 sequence is 15 residues long. Per germline, CDR1 SQVTM and CDR2 ANQGSEA. Trimming at V came to 5 bases and at J to 4 bases, leaving 11 bases not matched to a gene. CDR3 DNA: TGCAGCGTTCAATCAACGGGACAGGGTGGCTATGGCTACACCTTC. This translates into CSVQSTGQGGYGYTF.

This clonotype appeared many times. The rearrangement links TRBV4-2 to TRBJ2-5, with D possibly matching TRBD1 (5 bases). Germline assignment: CDR1 LGHNA and CDR2 YNFKEQ. Trimming left V 3 bases short and J 0 bases short, with 8 bases between. The CDR3 has 14 amino acids. CDR3 DNA: TGTGCCAGCAGCCAGGCGACAGACCAAGAGACCCAGTACTTC. Residues: CASSQATDQETQYF.

This chain uses TRBV4-3 with TRBJ1-1, with 11 bases identical to TRBD1. The J segment lost 7 bases and the V segment lost 0 bases, leaving 1 base of the junction unmatched. There are 14 residues in the CDR3. Germline CDR1 reads LGHNA; CDR2 reads YSLEER. DNA of the CDR3: TGCGCCAGCAGCCAAGATGGGACAGGGGGTGAAGCTTTCTTT. Protein: CASSQDGTGGEAFF.

The J gene is TRBJ2-2, the V gene TRBV7-8; TRBD1 matches at 7 bases. The CDR3 totals 17 residues. The junction had 8 bases not matched to a gene; V was cut back by 0 bases and J by 4 bases. Germline V CDR1 and CDR2: SGHVS, FQNEAQ. CDR3 in amino acids: CASSLARQGPSTGELFF. DNA for the CDR3: TGTGCCAGCAGCTTAGCCCGACAGGGTCCGTCCACCGGGGAGCTGTTTTTT.

A few counts support this clonotype. The V and J genes are TRBV7-9 and TRBJ2-5, with 13 bases lining up with TRBD2. This CDR3 is built from 15 residues. V lost 5 bases and J lost 5; bases outside the gene matches: 5. Germline lookup yields CDR1 SEHNR and CDR2 FQNEAQ (reference sequence). This CDR3 is CASSTTSGGRETQYF. The CDR3 DNA follows: TGTGCCAGCAGCACGACTAGCGGGGGGCGGGAGACCCAGTACTTC.

This clonotype was found a few times. The rearrangement links TRBV4-3 to TRBJ2-5; 13 bases align to TRBD2. Per the germline V gene, CDR1 is LGHNA and CDR2 is YSLEER. J gave up 5 bases and V 0 bases, and 12 bases lay outside the gene matches. The CDR3 length is 19 residues. CDR3 protein: CASSQDLLAGGRGGETQYF. In nucleotides, the CDR3 is TGCGCCAGCAGCCAAGACCTACTAGCGGGGGGGAGGGGAGGTGAGACCCAGTACTTC.

This clonotype was seen a handful of times. The rearrangement links TRBV6-5 to TRBJ2-5; D unresolved. V lost 5 bases and J 0 bases, leaving 7 bases between the germline ends. This CDR3 has 13 residues. From germline, CDR1 is MNHEY and CDR2 SVGAGI. The CDR3 bases are TGTGCCAGCAGTAACGACAACCAAGAGACCCAGTACTTC. As protein: CASSNDNQETQYF.

V usage is TRBV5-6 and J usage is TRBJ2-7; D possibly corresponds to TRBD1 (6 bases). Trimming pared 3 bases from V and 0 bases from J, leaving 19 bases between. This CDR3 is built from 17 residues. CDR1 and CDR2 (germline): SGHDT, YYEEEE. The CDR3 loop reads CASSSFRGQSFSYEQYF. CDR3 bases: TGTGCCAGCAGCTCATTCCGCGGACAGAGTTTCTCCTACGAGCAGTACTTC.

This clonotype has a count of ten or more. This rearrangement joins TRBV20-1 to TRBJ1-2, with 7 positions matching TRBD1. The CDR3 is 13 amino acids. Trimming removed 5 bases from V and 2 bases from J; junction bases left unmatched: 5. The germline gives CDR1 DFQATT, CDR2 SNEGSKA (reference sequence). The CDR3 protein is CSASKDRNYGYTF. CDR3 in DNA: TGCAGTGCTTCCAAGGACAGGAACTATGGCTACACCTTC.

This clonotype was seen a handful of times. The rearrangement links TRBV18 to TRBJ2-7; a weak D match, TRBD2 (6 bases). The CDR3 loop spans 14 amino acids. With 3 bases removed from V and 4 bases from J, the gap between germline ends came to 13 bases. CDR1 is KGHSH and CDR2 is LQKENI in the germline V gene. The CDR3 sequence: CASSPSEGRYEQYV. The CDR3 nucleotides read TGTGCCAGCTCACCGTCGGAGGGTCGGTACGAGCAGTACGTC.

This clonotype was observed a few times. The CDR3 DNA is TGCGCCAGCAGCCAACCCAATAACAGGGGGCAAGAGACCCAGTACTTC. This encodes CASSQPNNRGQETQYF. The chain couples TRBV4-1 to TRBJ2-5, with 8 bases lining up with TRBD1. Germline-derived CDR1 and CDR2 are MGHRA and YSYEKL. The CDR3 is made up of 16 amino acids. The V and J ends lost 2 bases and 2 bases, in that order; junction bases with no gene match: 7.

The rearrangement links TRBV11-2 to TRBJ2-3; D uncertain. Germline lookup yields CDR1 SGHAT and CDR2 FQNNGV. The CDR3 sequence is 12 residues long. V shed 10 bases and J shed 0 bases, with 8 bases lying between them. The CDR3 DNA follows: TGTGCCACTTTACAGAGCACAGATACGCAGTATTTT. Translation gives CATLQSTDTQYF. The full variable domain, its missing parts supplied by reference TRBV11-2 and TRBJ2-3, is EAGVAQSPRYKIIEKRQSVAFWCNPISGHATLYWYQQILGQGPKLLIQFQNNGVVDDSQLPKDRFSAERLKGVDSTLKIQPAKLEDSAVYLCATLQSTDTQYFGPGTRLTVL.